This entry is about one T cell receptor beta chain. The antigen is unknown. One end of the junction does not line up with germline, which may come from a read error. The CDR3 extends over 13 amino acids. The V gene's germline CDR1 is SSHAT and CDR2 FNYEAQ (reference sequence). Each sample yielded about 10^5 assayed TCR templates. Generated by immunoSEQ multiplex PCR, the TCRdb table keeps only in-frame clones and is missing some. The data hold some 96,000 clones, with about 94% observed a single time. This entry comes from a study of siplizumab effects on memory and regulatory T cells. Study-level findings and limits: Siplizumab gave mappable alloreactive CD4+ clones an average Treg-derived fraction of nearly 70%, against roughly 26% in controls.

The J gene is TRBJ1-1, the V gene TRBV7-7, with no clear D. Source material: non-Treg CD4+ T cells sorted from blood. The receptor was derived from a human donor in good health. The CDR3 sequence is CASSQNQNTEAFF. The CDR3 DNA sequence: TGTGCTAGCAGCCAAAACCAGAACACTGAAGCTTTCTTT.